This passage covers 21 T cell receptor beta chains from one sample sequenced in a study of cytomegalovirus exposure and HLA in healthy donors. Primers for the PCR totalled 60 Vbeta and 13 Jbeta. Generated by immunoSEQ multiplex PCR, the TCRdb table keeps only in-frame clones and is missing some. The sample lists more than 250,000 clones; 80% to 90% were seen once. Specimen: PBMCs. Receptors were obtained from a woman between 18 and 29 years old in good health and CMV-seronegative.

This chain uses TRBV7-8 with TRBJ2-7, with TRBD1 as a possible D gene (5 bases). Trimming took off 1 base at V and 2 bases at J, with 12 bases between the two ends. Germline-derived CDR1 and CDR2 are SGHVS and FQNEAQ. The CDR3 is 15 amino acids. The CDR3 reads CASSLVGRTTYEQYF. In DNA, the CDR3 is TGTGCCAGCAGCTTAGTGGGGCGTACCACCTACGAGCAGTACTTC.

The genes are TRBV5-4 and TRBJ1-2, with 10 bases that match TRBD1. The germline V gene has CDR1 SGHNT and CDR2 YYREEE (reference sequence). The J segment lost 3 bases and the V segment lost 7 bases, leaving 15 bases of the junction unmatched. This CDR3 spans 17 amino acids. For the CDR3, the DNA is TGTGCCAGCTCTCAAGGGACAGGGGCCCCTAGGGACTATGGCTACACCTTC. It specifies CASSQGTGAPRDYGYTF. The full variable domain, completed using reference TRBV5-4 and TRBJ1-2, is ETGVTQSPTHLIKTRGQQVTLRCSSQSGHNTVSWYQQALGQGPQFIFQYYREEENGRGNFPPRFSGLQFPNYSSELNVNALELDDSALYLCASSQGTGAPRDYGYTFGSGTRLTVV.

The CDR3 loop reads CASSDQLAGGNIQYF. Here the CDR3 DNA reads TGTGCCAGCAGTGATCAACTAGCGGGGGGAAACATTCAGTACTTC. V usage is TRBV6-1 and J usage is TRBJ2-4; 12 positions agree with TRBD2. The V segment lost 3 bases and the J segment 6 bases; nucleotides outside the gene matches: 3. CDR1 and CDR2 (germline): MNHNS, SASEGT. The CDR3 loop spans 15 amino acids.

The rearrangement links TRBV19 to TRBJ1-2; D might be TRBD1 (5 bases). Between the trimmed V and J ends, which lost 4 bases and 2 bases, there was a span of 5 bases. CDR3 length: 12 amino acids. The germline V gene has CDR1 LNHDA and CDR2 SQIVND (reference sequence). CDR3 bases: TGTGCCAGTAGTAACAGGAACTATGGCTACACCTTC. Translating it yields CASSNRNYGYTF.

The chain carries TRBV5-1 and TRBJ1-1, with D unresolved. The V gene's germline CDR1 is SGHRS and CDR2 YFSETQ. The ends were cut back, 4 bases at V and 8 bases at J, with 9 bases in the middle. This CDR3 is built from 11 residues. The CDR3 reads CASSLGEEAFF. The DNA of the CDR3 is TGCGCCAGCAGCCTGGGTGAGGAAGCTTTCTTT.

The rearrangement links TRBV11-2 to TRBJ2-7, with D uncertain. V lost 0 bases, J lost 2 bases, and 8 bases lay in between. CDR1 SGHAT and CDR2 FQNNGV come from the germline V gene. The CDR3 runs 14 residues. The CDR3 nucleotides read TGTGCCAGCAGCTTAGAAGGCAGGCCCTACGAGCAGTACTTC. This gives the protein CASSLEGRPYEQYF. Full variable domain (rest looked up from reference TRBV11-2 and TRBJ2-7): EAGVAQSPRYKIIEKRQSVAFWCNPISGHATLYWYQQILGQGPKLLIQFQNNGVVDDSQLPKDRFSAERLKGVDSTLKIQPAKLEDSAVYLCASSLEGRPYEQYFGPGTRLTVT.

The rearrangement joins TRBV9 to TRBJ2-6; D remains unclear. V gave up 7 bases and J gave up 0 bases, with 14 bases separating them. The CDR3 spans 16 residues. The germline V gene has CDR1 SGDLS and CDR2 YYNGEE. DNA for the CDR3: TGTGCCAGCGGAAGTGAGGTTAGCTCTGGGGCCAACGTCCTGACTTTC. Protein product: CASGSEVSSGANVLTF.

The J gene is TRBJ1-1, the V gene TRBV11-2, with D possibly TRBD1 on 5 matching bases. Germline V lookup: CDR1 SGHAT, CDR2 FQNNGV. The CDR3 has 14 residues. Between the trimmed V and J ends, which lost 1 base and 4 bases, there was a span of 10 bases. The CDR3 bases are TGTGCCAGCAGCTTAGGGGGCCGGAGCACTGAAGCTTTCTTT. This sequence encodes CASSLGGRSTEAFF. Complete variable domain (other parts from reference TRBV11-2 and TRBJ1-1): EAGVAQSPRYKIIEKRQSVAFWCNPISGHATLYWYQQILGQGPKLLIQFQNNGVVDDSQLPKDRFSAERLKGVDSTLKIQPAKLEDSAVYLCASSLGGRSTEAFFGQGTRLTVV.

V and J are TRBV13 and TRBJ2-5, with TRBD2 as a possible D gene (6 bases). TRBJ2-7 explains the end of the DNA better; the J call may be wrong. The CDR3 has 16 amino acids. Germline lookup yields CDR1 PRHDT and CDR2 FYEKMQ (reference sequence). CDR3 DNA: TGTGCCAGCAGCCCGACACCTGCGGAGGGAGTCTACGAGCAGTACTTC. This translates into CASSPTPAEGVYEQYF.

This sequence joins TRBV10-3 and TRBJ1-1, with TRBD1 matching 8 bases. The CDR3 is made up of 15 amino acids. V was pared by 3 bases and J by 10 bases, with 13 bases of the junction left unmatched. Germline lookup yields CDR1 ENHRY and CDR2 SYGVKD. The CDR3 sequence: CAISDVRTGSKRAFF. Written as DNA, the CDR3 is TGTGCCATCAGTGACGTCCGGACAGGGAGTAAAAGAGCTTTCTTT.

The V gene is TRBV13, the J gene TRBJ2-1, with 7 bases lining up with TRBD2. This CDR3 contains 16 residues. The germline V gene has CDR1 PRHDT and CDR2 FYEKMQ (reference sequence). The trim removed 5 bases at V and 7 bases at J, leaving 14 bases unmatched. The CDR3 is CASSPPGTTRHNEQFF. The CDR3 DNA is TGTGCCAGCAGCCCCCCGGGGACTACTAGACATAATGAGCAGTTCTTC.

The chain carries TRBV5-4 and TRBJ1-1; D is possibly TRBD1 (5 bases). The CDR3 extends over 15 amino acids. The germline V gene has CDR1 SGHNT and CDR2 YYREEE (reference sequence). V was shortened by 2 bases and J by 11 bases, with 22 bases between the two germline ends. The CDR3 sequence is CASSLRRGPEQIAFF. Written as DNA, the CDR3 is TGTGCCAGCAGCTTACGGCGGGGCCCCGAGCAGATTGCTTTCTTT. Full variable domain (missing parts from reference TRBV5-4 and TRBJ1-1): ETGVTQSPTHLIKTRGQQVTLRCSSQSGHNTVSWYQQALGQGPQFIFQYYREEENGRGNFPPRFSGLQFPNYSSELNVNALELDDSALYLCASSLRRGPEQIAFFGQGTRLTVV.

The V call is TRBV27, the J call TRBJ2-1; D unresolved. This CDR3 is built from 17 residues. V lost 2 bases and J 2 bases, leaving 16 bases between the germline ends. Germline V gene data show CDR1 as MNHEY and CDR2 as SMNVEV (reference sequence). This CDR3 reads CASSLMGGQPTYNEQFF. CDR3 bases: TGTGCCAGCAGTTTAATGGGTGGGCAGCCCACCTACAATGAGCAGTTCTTC.

This chain connects TRBV5-1 to TRBJ1-2, with 8 bases fitting TRBD1. The V segment lost 4 bases and the J segment 0 bases; nucleotides outside the gene matches: 11. The CDR3 has 17 amino acids. The germline CDR1 and CDR2 sequences are SGHRS and YFSETQ. The CDR3 region is CASSGTGQALANYGYTF. The CDR3, as DNA: TGCGCCAGCAGCGGGACGGGACAGGCCCTCGCTAACTATGGCTACACCTTC.

This sequence joins TRBV6-1 and TRBJ1-4; D is unresolved. Germline V gene sequence: CDR1 MNHNS, CDR2 SASEGT. V was cut by 8 bases and J by 2 bases, with 15 bases left in between. There are 15 residues in the CDR3. CDR3 protein: CASLSGDSTNEKLFF. Written as DNA, the CDR3 is TGTGCCAGCCTCAGTGGAGATTCCACTAATGAAAAACTGTTTTTT.

This chain connects TRBV18 to TRBJ2-7, with TRBD1 identical over 9 bases. With 2 bases clipped from V and 7 bases from J, the junction kept 9 bases outside the gene matches. CDR1 and CDR2 (germline): KGHSH, LQKENI. The CDR3 extends over 15 amino acids. The CDR3 here is CASSPKQGAVEEQYF. The CDR3 nucleotides are TGTGCCAGCTCACCAAAACAGGGGGCAGTGGAGGAGCAGTACTTC.

The J gene is TRBJ1-1, the V gene TRBV2; the match to TRBD1 covers 9 bases. Germline lookup yields CDR1 SNHLY and CDR2 FYNNEI. This CDR3 region has 14 residues. After removal of 8 bases from V and 4 bases from J, the junction contained 8 bases not matched to a gene. CDR3 protein: CASLRTGESTEAFF. CDR3 nucleotide sequence: TGTGCCAGCCTTCGGACAGGGGAGAGCACTGAAGCTTTCTTT.

The chain recombines TRBV15 with TRBJ1-4; tentative D call: TRBD1 (5 bases). Between the trimmed V and J ends, which lost 0 bases and 11 bases, there was a span of 16 bases. The CDR3 is 15 residues long. Germline lookup yields CDR1 LNHNV and CDR2 YYDKDF (reference sequence). CDR3 in amino acids: CATSRDSAGSEKLFF. CDR3 nucleotide sequence: TGTGCCACCAGCAGAGATTCGGCAGGGTCGGAGAAACTGTTTTTT. Supplemented by reference TRBV15 and TRBJ1-4, the full variable domain reads DAMVIQNPRYQVTQFGKPVTLSCSQTLNHNVMYWYQQKSSQAPKLLFHYYDKDFNNEADTPDNFQSRRPNTSFCFLDIRSPGLGDTAMYLCATSRDSAGSEKLFFGSGTQLSVL.

J is TRBJ1-3 and V is TRBV5-1, with a weak D call TRBD1 (6 bases). The germline V and J ends were trimmed by 2 bases and 6 bases, with 9 bases remaining between them. The CDR3 runs 13 residues. Germline lookup yields CDR1 SGHRS and CDR2 YFSETQ. The CDR3 reads CASSLEGENTIYF. The CDR3 nucleotides read TGCGCCAGCAGCTTAGAGGGGGAAAACACCATATATTTT.

This clone showed up many times. The CDR3 protein is CASSPTGDGTEAFF. The CDR3 DNA reads TGTGCCAGCAGTCCAACAGGGGACGGCACTGAAGCTTTCTTT. The gene calls are TRBV6-4 and TRBJ1-1; 7 positions agree with TRBD1. The germline V gene encodes CDR1 MRHNA and CDR2 SNTAGT. The CDR3 length is 14 residues. V was clipped by 5 bases and J by 4 bases; unmatched bases: 7.

This rearrangement joins TRBV10-3 to TRBJ2-2; 8 bases map to TRBD2. This CDR3 has 14 amino acids. V shed 7 bases, J shed 2 bases, and the junction held 3 bases outside the gene matches. CDR1 ENHRY and CDR2 SYGVKD come from the germline V gene. The CDR3 sequence: CAIKRGLNTGELFF. The CDR3 DNA sequence: TGTGCCATCAAGCGGGGGCTCAACACCGGGGAGCTGTTTTTT.